Listed here is a single T cell receptor (beta chain). This clone was recorded once. Its antigen remains undetermined. Base qualities are not at hand, and no much larger clone is one base apart. The cohort was made up of roughly 670 healthy bone marrow donors. At the time of sampling, all cohort members were nominally healthy, though unrecorded immune exposures were likely present. The donor was CMV seronegative and belonged to the group of over 350 seronegative cohort members. Each donor provided a peripheral blood sample, and peripheral blood mononuclear cells were used for TCR beta sequencing. Genomic DNA was extracted from the blood cell samples with the Qiagen DNeasy Blood Extraction Kit. This sample is drawn from a study of cytomegalovirus exposure and HLA in healthy donors (dated by TCRdb to about 2017). General notes on the study: In an earlier analysis of 587 of the donors, 250 to 300 Gb of sequence data and some 120 million unique TCR beta sequences from about 179 million T cells were reported. Roughly 300 gigabases of sequencing data and about 92 million unique TCR sequences made up an early release that covered 500 to 700 HLA-typed donors. Of the 300 to 500 genotyped donors, 65% to 90% were placed in the genetic ancestry cluster associated with self-reported Caucasian donors. The study was designed to test whether signatures of past pathogen exposure could be identified by cataloging public T cell receptors. Using immunosequencing, the study profiled T cell repertoires from 500 to 800 subjects and related those repertoires to cytomegalovirus serostatus. Along with the approximately 670-subject first cohort, a separate validation cohort of approximately 110 different subjects was used. To predict cytomegalovirus infection status, the study brought together high-throughput TCR immunosequencing, statistical association of individual TCRs with disease status, and machine learning. In a later analysis, previously published TCR beta repertoires from 666 donors were re-analyzed and high-resolution HLA genotyping was added so that TCR occurrence patterns could be studied. In the later analysis, no new phenotypic data were used to find candidate immune exposures; instead, reliance was placed on TCR beta sequences and their occurrence across donors. In an earlier analysis of more than 550 of the donors, high-throughput TCR beta sequencing was used to judge whether each TCR beta V gene segment behaved as functional or pseudogenic. Donor age, sex, ethnicity and CMV serostatus were compiled together with the repertoire data. A later genetic analysis took genome-wide SNP genotypes for about 65% of the 666 donors and used that subset as a discovery cohort. Every discovery cohort repertoire had been produced on one sequencing platform. HLA typing included class I and class II loci at four-digit resolution. Typing coverage differed by locus: A, B, C, DRB1 and DQB1 were typed in about 629-640 donors, DQA1 in approximately 520, DPA1 in 600 to 610, and DPB1 in 400 to 490. Because of strong linkage in the cohort, 5 or 6 DR-DQ haplotypes were treated as single units for association and clustering. Across some 400 genotyped donors of the cohort, an average of about 240,000 unique TCR beta nucleotide sequences per donor were sequenced, and about a sixth of those sequences were non-productive.

Broader findings and caveats from the paper: Broadly in line with IMGT annotations, most TCR beta V segments showed up in productive rearrangements about 87% or about 30% of the time in an earlier analysis of 587 of the donors. A later analysis found that TCR association rates varied across HLA loci, with DRB1 alleles showing the most associated TCRs and HLA-C alleles the fewest. When HLA alleles, especially DR and DQ, strongly co-occurred, TCR associations were difficult to assign to individual alleles. Around 16 rarely observed V segments, including chromosome 9 orphons, were excluded from the earlier analysis of a few hundred of the donors because counts were too low. Most TCR sequences were observed very rarely across donors, whereas some public TCRs were present in many individuals. Correlated functional status among segregating V segments might reflect linkage disequilibrium, but an unknown experimental factor could not be ruled out. Specific HLA alleles were associated with roughly 16,000 TCR beta sequences at a false discovery rate of 0.05 in a later analysis. In a later analysis, HLA-associated TCR beta chains were found to be more clonally expanded and to have lower generation probabilities than equally common non-associated chains. The presence/absence analyses assumed that sequencing depth was roughly uniform across donors, and that assumption may not be true. An association between a missense DCLRE1C variant and V-gene and J-gene trimming of TCR beta chains was found in a later genetic analysis and replicated in an independent cohort. According to a later genetic analysis, donors in an Asian-associated ancestry cluster had fewer N-insertions in productive TCRs than the roughly 670-donor mean. A further reported finding was that TCR beta sequences accurately predicted the HLA-A and HLA-B alleles for most subjects in the first cohort. The classifier was reported to diagnose cytomegalovirus status with high specificity and sensitivity in both the original cohort and the validation cohort. This cohort had only TCR beta chains sequenced, and the lack of alpha or paired-chain data limited which features could be detected. A cluster of highly shared sequence variants was judged likely to be a technical artifact of the sequencing pipeline. The authors suggested that the approach could potentially be extended to other disease states and immunological phenotypes. A later analysis reported that several top co-occurrence clusters appeared linked to parvovirus B19, influenza, CMV and Epstein-Barr virus. The study gave a list of roughly 150 TCR beta chains associated with cytomegalovirus. Because some donors lacked HLA typing at each locus, the association tests relied only on the typed subset. For the cohort, immune exposure information was limited to CMV serostatus. The 87-base-pair reads could not distinguish some IMGT-functional V segments, including TRBV6-2 and TRBV6-3, so those segments were excluded. A later analysis found that most CMV-associated TCR beta chains appeared HLA-restricted, with HLA associations seemingly driven largely by CMV exposure. Three of the identified cytomegalovirus-associated TCR beta chains were confirmed in vitro to be specific for cytomegalovirus antigens.

Trimming removed 5 bases from V and 6 bases from J; the gene matches leave 12 bases unexplained. The CDR3 spans 16 residues, from the cysteine through the phenylalanine. Left in the record is the CDR3 DNA by itself, 48 bases read in frame from the first base. As encoded in the germline V gene, CDR1 is SGHTA while CDR2 is FQGNSA. Library construction relied on the immunoSEQ multiplex PCR assay. The multiplex PCR relied on a mix of 60 forward primers for TCR Vbeta segments and 13 reverse primers for TCR Jbeta segments. A multiplex PCR assay on genomic DNA amplified the CDR3 region of rearranged TCR beta genes. Amplified TCR beta libraries were sequenced as 87-base-pair reads on the Illumina HiSeq System. The paper's processing steps were these. Across the 500 to 750 repertoires, a later analysis counted tens of millions of unique TCR beta chains, some 11 million of which were shared by at least two donors. Raw reads were error-corrected and collapsed into unique sequences with a nearest-neighbor algorithm that merged closely related sequences to remove PCR and sequencing errors. V, D and J gene segments were assigned by aligning CDR3 sequences to IMGT reference sequences. Each retained sequence needed at least a six-nucleotide match to both a V gene segment and a J gene segment. Rearrangements were called productive when the CDR3 lacked stop codons and stayed in frame with V and J; all others were non-productive. Following IMGT convention, CDR3 was defined as the stretch from the second conserved V-encoded cysteine up to the conserved J-encoded phenylalanine. Sequences without an unambiguous match to a single V gene segment were excluded from the earlier analysis of 500 to 700 of the donors. An earlier analysis of a few hundred of the donors classified V segments as functional when productive rearrangements were above 56.7% and as segregating when the standard deviation between donors was above 5%. To diagnose cytomegalovirus status from the catalog of TCR beta chain sequences, a statistical classification framework was built. In a later analysis, V and J genes were assigned by comparing TCR nucleotide sequences against IMGT/GENE-DB human TR gene sequences. A later analysis assigned CDR3 sequences and most-parsimonious VDJ recombination scenarios with the TCRdist pipeline. In a later analysis, every TCR beta chain was defined by the combination of its CDR3 amino acid sequence and its V-gene family, and reads without a unique V-gene family were dropped. As a way to deal with suspected cross-contamination and a sequencing artifact, a later analysis dropped approximately 570 nucleotide sequences that were highly shared and had low generation probability. In a later analysis, a clonal expansion index was calculated for each public chain from normalized within-repertoire ranks of inferred template counts. In a later analysis, generation probabilities were computed with a VDJ recombination model fitted to out-of-frame rearrangements, and the resulting probabilities were checked against IGoR. Hypergeometric tests were used in a later analysis to score TCR-TCR, TCR-HLA and TCR-CMV co-occurrence, with a repertoire-size bias correction applied to the TCR pairs. In a later analysis, false discovery rates were estimated by permuting HLA or CMV assignments 20 times. In a later analysis, co-occurring TCRs were grouped using DBSCAN, with TCRdist sequence similarity added in when clustering inside HLA-allele-positive subsets. For co-occurrence clustering, repertoires with fewer than 30,000 or more than 120,000 public chains were excluded, along with four or five repertoires with anomalous nucleotide sharing. As stored in TCRdb, this immuneACCESS dataset retains in-frame rearrangements with V and J assigned. A fraction of the clones does not appear; measured against another copy, unresolved V genes explain less than half of the discrepancy, and the remainder lacks a known reason. V, J and clone size were drawn from that table, and D and trimming were deduced from the DNA. A total of roughly 150,000 clones appear in this sample, approximately 80% of them only once. The ten most abundant clones make up around 14% of the sample.

The sequenced sample consisted of PBMCs. Rearrangement joined TRBV7-2 to TRBJ1-5; TRBD1 agrees with 8 junctional bases. The TCR sequence derives from a woman in her thirties or forties in good health and CMV-seronegative. The sequenced DNA is TGTGCCAGCAGCCCAGTGGGCCAGGGGGCTAGTCAGCCCCAGCATTTT. This yields the protein CASSPVGQGASQPQHF.